Shown below are 30 T cell receptor beta chains from a single sample sequenced in a study of OX40 agonist ivuxolimab in advanced cancers. Clones were read by immunoSEQ multiplex PCR, and TCRdb kept only the in-frame ones, dropping some. The data contain approximately 35,000 clones, roughly 81% of them seen just once; the ten biggest clones take up about 20%. Sample: CD4+ or CD8+ T cells sorted from blood, taken in a trial of the OX40 agonist ivuxolimab. The receptors stem from an adult with an advanced solid tumor such as melanoma, head and neck, liver or kidney cancer.

This clone appeared a few times. The sample has other DNA sequences that encode this CDR3 too. V usage is TRBV7-6 and J usage is TRBJ2-7; D not resolved. The CDR3 spans 15 residues. Trimming cost V 1 base and J 4 bases, with 14 bases left between them. The V gene's germline CDR1 is SGHVS and CDR2 FNYEAQ. CDR3 amino acids: CASSLDDSRRYEQYF. In DNA, the CDR3 is TGTGCCAGCAGCTTAGACGATAGTCGGCGGTACGAGCAGTACTTC.

The chain is built from TRBV5-4 and TRBJ2-1, with D maybe TRBD2 (6 bases). V lost 0 bases and J lost 6, with 16 bases in between. The CDR3 totals 16 residues. The germline V gene encodes CDR1 SGHNT and CDR2 YYREEE (reference sequence). The DNA for the CDR3 is TGTGCCAGCAGCTTGGGATCGGGAGTTAGGGCCAATGAGCAGTTCTTC. Translation: CASSLGSGVRANEQFF. Drawing the rest from reference TRBV5-4 and TRBJ2-1, the complete variable domain is ETGVTQSPTHLIKTRGQQVTLRCSSQSGHNTVSWYQQALGQGPQFIFQYYREEENGRGNFPPRFSGLQFPNYSSELNVNALELDDSALYLCASSLGSGVRANEQFFGPGTRLTVL.

The chain carries TRBV7-3 and TRBJ2-3; 11 positions agree with TRBD2. The CDR3 loop spans 14 amino acids. The V and J ends lost 3 bases and 4 bases, in that order; junction bases with no gene match: 0. Germline lookup yields CDR1 SGHTA and CDR2 FQGTGA. CDR3 nucleotides: TGTGCCAGCAGCTTTAGCGGGGGGGCAGATACGCAGTATTTT. Its translation is CASSFSGGADTQYF.

The genes are TRBV30 and TRBJ2-5; TRBD1 matches at 7 bases. In germline, CDR1 is GTSNPN, CDR2 SVGIG (reference sequence). The V segment lost 3 bases and the J segment 2 bases; nucleotides outside the gene matches: 12. This CDR3 has 16 residues. CDR3 sequence (DNA): TGTGCCTGGAGCCGAGGACCAGGGGGTCGGCAAGAGACCCAGTACTTC. Translating gives CAWSRGPGGRQETQYF. Together with reference TRBV30 and TRBJ2-5, the CDR3 gives the full variable domain: SQTIHQWPATLVQPVGSPLSLECTVEGTSNPNLYWYRQAAGRGLQLLFYSVGIGQISSEVPQNLSASRPQDRQFILSSKKLLLSDSGFYLCAWSRGPGGRQETQYFGPGTRLLVL.

J is TRBJ2-7 and V is TRBV5-6, with D perhaps assigned TRBD1 or TRBD2 (6 bases each). The CDR3 extends over 15 amino acids. Trimming shortened V by 1 base and J by 4 bases, and 15 bases separated the two germline ends. Germline CDR1 is SGHDT and CDR2 is YYEEEE. CDR3 nucleotides: TGTGCCAGCAGCTTGTTTGGGGGGCGGGGTTACGAGCAGTACTTC. The encoded protein is CASSLFGGRGYEQYF.

This chain joins TRBV19 and TRBJ2-2, with D possibly TRBD2 on 5 matching bases. The CDR3 is 15 residues long. Trimming stripped 6 bases from V and 0 bases from J, with 11 bases between. CDR1 and CDR2 (germline): LNHDA, SQIVND (reference sequence). The chain's CDR3 is CASRKSGANTGELFF. Here the CDR3 DNA reads TGTGCCAGTAGAAAGAGCGGTGCGAACACCGGGGAGCTGTTTTTT.

The rearrangement joins TRBV5-1 to TRBJ2-5; D might be TRBD2 (6 bases). V was pared by 2 bases and J by 5 bases, with 13 bases between. CDR1 is SGHRS and CDR2 is YFSETQ in the germline V gene. The CDR3 extends over 14 amino acids. The chain's CDR3 is CASSLQAGRETQYF. DNA for the CDR3: TGCGCCAGCAGCTTACAGGCGGGGAGGGAGACCCAGTACTTC.

The rearrangement joins TRBV29-1 to TRBJ2-3; 8 nucleotides agree with TRBD2. Germline CDR1 reads SQVTM; CDR2 reads ANQGSEA. The CDR3 runs to 15 residues. Trimming at V came to 4 bases and at J to 0 bases, leaving 6 bases not matched to a gene. The CDR3 nucleotides are TGCAGCGTTGGAGGACTAGCAACTAGCACAGATACGCAGTATTTT. Translation gives CSVGGLATSTDTQYF.

V gene TRBV18 combines with J gene TRBJ1-4; D ambiguous. Germline V gives CDR1 KGHSH, CDR2 LQKENI. The CDR3 extends over 14 amino acids. V was trimmed by 6 bases and J by 6 bases, leaving 14 bases between them. The chain's CDR3 is CASSPIYTDEKLFF. In DNA form, the CDR3 reads TGTGCCAGCTCGCCAATTTACACGGATGAAAAACTGTTTTTT.

The chain has TRBV28 and TRBJ2-3, with D possibly matching TRBD2 (5 bases). V was shortened by 8 bases and J by 6 bases, with 9 bases between the two germline ends. In germline, CDR1 is MDHEN, CDR2 SYDVKM. The CDR3 loop spans 11 amino acids. CDR3 amino acids: CASAGRDTQYF. CDR3 in DNA: TGTGCCAGCGCGGGTCGGGATACGCAGTATTTT.

This clone was detected only a few times. V is TRBV28 and J is TRBJ2-7, with D uncertain. The CDR3 extends over 12 amino acids. Germline V gives CDR1 MDHEN, CDR2 SYDVKM. V was cut by 6 bases and J by 3 bases, with 9 bases left in between. This CDR3 reads CASRSGGYEQYF. CDR3 DNA: TGTGCCAGCAGGTCAGGCGGCTACGAGCAGTACTTC. Full variable domain (missing parts from reference TRBV28 and TRBJ2-7): DVKVTQSSRYLVKRTGEKVFLECVQDMDHENMFWYRQDPGLGLRLIYFSYDVKMKEKGDIPEGYSVSREKKERFSLILESASTNQTSMYLCASRSGGYEQYFGPGTRLTVT.

This clone showed up just a few times. This rearrangement joins TRBV11-1 to TRBJ1-2; D perhaps matches TRBD1 (6 bases). The CDR3 contains 14 residues. Germline V lookup: CDR1 SGHAT, CDR2 FQDESV (reference sequence). Deletions cut 3 bases from V and 6 bases from J, with 14 bases between. This CDR3 is CASSFRGGRDGYTF. The CDR3 DNA sequence: TGTGCCAGCAGCTTCCGAGGGGGACGGGATGGCTACACCTTC.

V gene TRBV6-5 combines with J gene TRBJ2-3; TRBD1 matches at 8 bases. Germline lookup yields CDR1 MNHEY and CDR2 SVGAGI. The V segment lost 8 bases and the J segment 0 bases; nucleotides outside the gene matches: 4. The CDR3 runs to 14 residues. The CDR3 region is CASGDRRSTDTQYF. In DNA, the CDR3 is TGTGCCAGCGGGGACAGGAGGAGCACAGATACGCAGTATTTT.

The chain recombines TRBV5-1 with TRBJ1-1; D is possibly TRBD1 (5 bases). The CDR3 extends over 13 amino acids. Trimming removed 6 bases from V and 6 bases from J, with 15 bases in between. Germline loops: CDR1 SGHRS, CDR2 YFSETQ. As DNA, the CDR3 is TGCGCCAGCATGTTAGAGGGGATCGCTGAAGCTTTCTTT. It encodes CASMLEGIAEAFF.

Notes on this clone: Other nucleotide sequences in the sample specify the same CDR3. This sequence joins TRBV15 and TRBJ1-5; D gene unclear. This CDR3 region has 12 residues. The germline V gene encodes CDR1 LNHNV and CDR2 YYDKDF (reference sequence). The V end lost 2 bases, the J end lost 4 bases, and 3 bases lay between the germline ends. CDR3 nucleotides: TGTGCCACCAGCAGACCAAATCAGCCCCAGCATTTT. It yields the protein CATSRPNQPQHF.

This chain connects TRBV28 to TRBJ2-1, with D hard to call. CDR1 and CDR2 from the germline V gene are MDHEN and SYDVKM. This CDR3 is built from 11 residues. With 6 bases removed from V and 6 bases from J, the gap between germline ends came to 6 bases. CDR3 nucleotide sequence: TGTGCCAGCAGGACGGTCAATGAGCAGTTCTTC. Amino acid sequence: CASRTVNEQFF. The full variable domain, completed using reference TRBV28 and TRBJ2-1, is DVKVTQSSRYLVKRTGEKVFLECVQDMDHENMFWYRQDPGLGLRLIYFSYDVKMKEKGDIPEGYSVSREKKERFSLILESASTNQTSMYLCASRTVNEQFFGPGTRLTVL.

This clone came up once. The gene calls are TRBV23-1 and TRBJ1-5, with D uncertain. TRBV23-1 is treated as an ORF (open reading frame) with a function not yet certain. V dropped 3 bases and J dropped 7 bases, with 13 bases sitting between them. The CDR3 sequence is 14 residues long. Here the CDR3 reads CASSHRPSGQPQHF. The CDR3 coding sequence is TGCGCCAGCAGTCATCGACCCTCGGGGCAGCCCCAGCATTTT.

This chain uses TRBV11-2 with TRBJ2-3; D possibly uses TRBD1 or TRBD2 (5 bases each). This CDR3 region has 16 residues. Germline V gene data show CDR1 as SGHAT and CDR2 as FQNNGV. V was cut by 3 bases and J by 7 bases, with 20 bases left in between. The CDR3 DNA reads as TGTGCCAGCAGCTTGGTAGAGGGGCCAGGTGAGAATACGCAGTATTTT. Amino acid sequence: CASSLVEGPGENTQYF.

The chain's CDR3 is CASSTSPNQPQHF. The CDR3 nucleotides read TGTGCCAGCAGCACATCACCTAATCAGCCCCAGCATTTT. The rearrangement uses TRBV7-8 and TRBJ1-5; no clear D. The CDR3 contains 13 residues. V gave up 5 bases and J gave up 4 bases, with 9 bases separating them. The germline gives CDR1 SGHVS, CDR2 FQNEAQ.

This clone has a single count. The same CDR3 is also encoded by other DNA sequences in this sample. The rearrangement joins TRBV11-2 to TRBJ2-5; the D gene could be TRBD1 or TRBD2 (6 bases each). The CDR3 has 14 amino acids. The germline CDR1 and CDR2 sequences are SGHAT and FQNNGV. V was trimmed by 5 bases and J by 5 bases, leaving 15 bases between them. The CDR3 loop reads CASSPVLGGETQYF. The CDR3 bases are TGTGCCAGCAGCCCAGTACTAGGGGGGGAGACCCAGTACTTC.

This chain joins TRBV9 and TRBJ1-5; 10 bases align to TRBD1. CDR1 is SGDLS and CDR2 is YYNGEE in the germline V gene. The CDR3 has 20 residues. With V trimmed by 3 bases and J by 1 base, 16 bases remained unmatched. CDR3 DNA: TGTGCCAGCAGCGGGGGGGACGCGACAGGGGGCCTCTGGAGCAATCAGCCCCAGCATTTT. It yields the protein CASSGGDATGGLWSNQPQHF.

This clone occurred a few times. In DNA, the CDR3 is TGTGCCAGCAGCTTAGGCCGGGCGGGGGCCCGCACAGATACGCAGTATTTT. As protein: CASSLGRAGARTDTQYF. This chain links TRBV7-9 with TRBJ2-3; possible D gene TRBD2, 7 bases. Trimming took off 1 base at V and 1 base at J, with 15 bases between the two ends. Looked up from germline, CDR1 is SEHNR and CDR2 is FQNEAQ (reference sequence). The CDR3 is made up of 17 amino acids. The whole variable domain, filled in from reference TRBV7-9 and TRBJ2-3, reads DTGVSQNPRHKITKRGQNVTFRCDPISEHNRLYWYRQTLGQGPEFLTYFQNEAQLEKSRLLSDRFSAERPKGSFSTLEIQRTEQGDSAMYLCASSLGRAGARTDTQYFGPGTRLTVL.

The V and J genes are TRBV30 and TRBJ1-1; D unclear. The ends were cut back, 2 bases at V and 1 base at J, with 8 bases in the middle. This CDR3 has 13 amino acids. Germline values: CDR1 GTSNPN, CDR2 SVGIG (reference sequence). The CDR3 is CAWSMSGNTEAFF. DNA of the CDR3: TGTGCCTGGAGTATGTCCGGGAACACTGAAGCTTTCTTT.

The chain joins TRBV4-2 to TRBJ2-2; 7 bases are a match to TRBD2. The CDR3 contains 13 residues. From germline, CDR1 is LGHNA and CDR2 YNFKEQ. J gave up 5 bases and V 6 bases, and 3 bases lay outside the gene matches. The CDR3 sequence: CASSSRGTGELFF. The CDR3, as DNA: TGTGCCAGCAGTTCGCGGGGGACCGGGGAGCTGTTTTTT.

The chain is built from TRBV5-1 and TRBJ2-7; D ambiguous. Trimming cost V 4 bases and J 4 bases, with 9 bases left between them. Germline V gives CDR1 SGHRS, CDR2 YFSETQ. The CDR3 length is 12 residues. CDR3 sequence reads: CASSGNRYEQYF. In DNA form, the CDR3 reads TGCGCCAGCAGCGGAAACCGGTACGAGCAGTACTTC.

The rearrangement links TRBV29-1 to TRBJ1-1; D call uncertain. The CDR3 extends over 11 amino acids. Trimming left V 2 bases short and J 4 bases short, with 5 bases between. Germline loops: CDR1 SQVTM, CDR2 ANQGSEA. CDR3 bases: TGCAGCGTTGAATGGGGCACTGAAGCTTTCTTT. It translates to CSVEWGTEAFF.

V is TRBV4-1 and J is TRBJ1-1; the match to TRBD1 covers 11 bases. J was trimmed by 10 bases and V by 1 base; bases with no gene match: 5. Germline V gene sequence: CDR1 MGHRA, CDR2 YSYEKL. This CDR3 is built from 14 residues. CDR3 nucleotide sequence: TGCGCCAGCAGCCAAGGCGGGACAGGGGGTCGAGCTTTCTTT. As protein: CASSQGGTGGRAFF.

The chain links TRBV28 to TRBJ1-2, with 7 positions matching TRBD1. The V and J ends lost 6 bases and 1 base, in that order; junction bases with no gene match: 5. CDR3 length: 14 amino acids. CDR1 MDHEN and CDR2 SYDVKM come from the germline V gene. The CDR3 nucleotides read TGTGCCAGCAGGCGACAGGGAAATAACTATGGCTACACCTTC. Translating gives CASRRQGNNYGYTF.

This clone was counted a single time. The chain employs TRBV28 and TRBJ2-7, with D possibly being TRBD1 (6 bases). CDR3 length: 14 residues. The ends were cut back, 2 bases at V and 3 bases at J, with 11 bases in the middle. Germline assignment: CDR1 MDHEN and CDR2 SYDVKM. The CDR3 is CASSLNPRGYEQYF. CDR3 sequence (DNA): TGTGCCAGCAGTTTAAATCCCAGGGGCTACGAGCAGTACTTC.

This sequence joins TRBV15 and TRBJ1-1; the D gene is possibly TRBD1 (5 bases). V lost 4 bases to trimming and J lost 1 base, with 10 bases between them. This CDR3 contains 14 residues. Germline loops: CDR1 LNHNV, CDR2 YYDKDF (reference sequence). DNA of the CDR3: TGTGCCACCAGCACGGGGGACCGGAACACTGAAGCTTTCTTT. Amino acid sequence: CATSTGDRNTEAFF.